Presented here are 24 T cell receptor beta chains from one specimen sequenced in a study of regulatory T cells in long-lasting Graves disease. CDR3-region Arm-PCR and iRepertoire HTBI primers produced the TCR beta libraries. TCRdb passed the multiplex PCR reads through MiXCR, listing each CDR3 protein once. Of over 350,000 distinct CDR3 sequences listed, 15% are singletons. Time point: newly diagnosed GD, antithyroid drugs for less than 3 months. RNA isolated from PBMCs was used to make the TCR library. These data were likewise used in another study, on T cells in Graves' hyperthyroidism and ophthalmopathy.

Sequenced material: peripheral blood mononuclear cells (PBMCs), taken at new diagnosis, from a patient treated with antithyroid drugs. These receptors originate from a woman in her thirties or forties with Graves disease.

This clonotype was recorded many times. This CDR3 is CASSLSRGAGEQYF. The CDR3 coding sequence is TGTGCCAGCAGCTTAAGCAGGGGCGCGGGGGAGCAGTACTTC. The chain carries TRBV11-1 and TRBJ2-7; D tentatively fits TRBD1 or TRBD2 (6 bases each). The V gene lost 2 bases and the J gene lost 7 bases, with 15 bases spanning the gap. Germline V gives CDR1 SGHAT, CDR2 FQDESV (reference sequence). The CDR3 is made up of 14 amino acids. Filled out from reference TRBV11-1 and TRBJ2-7, the complete variable domain reads EAEVAQSPRYKITEKSQAVAFWCDPISGHATLYWYRQILGQGPELLVQFQDESVVDDSQLPKDRFSAERLKGVDSTLKIQPAELGDSAMYLCASSLSRGAGEQYFGPGTRLTVT.

This clonotype was seen only a few times. The V and J genes are TRBV6-5 and TRBJ1-3; D gene unclear. This CDR3 comprises 16 residues. In germline, CDR1 is MNHEY, CDR2 SVGAGI. V lost 2 bases and J lost 7, with 18 bases in between. The CDR3 DNA is TGTGCCAGCAGTTACGTGTCGAAAGTCCCCCGGAACACCATATATTTT. Protein: CASSYVSKVPRNTIYF.

The table lists this clonotype with many counts. The chain joins TRBV19 to TRBJ2-1; tentative D call: TRBD1 (5 bases). Trimming took off 6 bases at V and 0 bases at J, with 15 bases between the two ends. This CDR3 is built from 16 residues. Germline CDR1 and CDR2: LNHDA and SQIVND (reference sequence). The CDR3 region is CASRGVGDSSYNEQFF. The DNA for the CDR3 is TGTGCCAGTAGGGGCGTGGGTGACAGCTCCTACAATGAGCAGTTCTTC. Looking up the rest from reference TRBV19 and TRBJ2-1 gives the full variable domain: DGGITQSPKYLFRKEGQNVTLSCEQNLNHDAMYWYRQDPGQGLRLIYYSQIVNDFQKGDIAEGYSVSREKKESFPLTVTSAQKNPTAFYLCASRGVGDSSYNEQFFGPGTRLTVL.

This clonotype occurred a few times. The V and J genes are TRBV12-3 or TRBV12-4 and TRBJ1-3; a weak D match, TRBD1 (5 bases). Trimming took 5 bases from V and 1 from J, leaving 12 bases between them. The CDR3 sequence is 15 residues long. This CDR3 reads CASSPAGHSGNTIYF. CDR3 DNA: TGTGCCAGCAGTCCCGCGGGGCATTCTGGAAACACCATATATTTT.

This clonotype has at least ten counts. The J gene is TRBJ1-5, the V gene TRBV2; D is ambiguous. The germline V gene encodes CDR1 SNHLY and CDR2 FYNNEI. The CDR3 has 15 amino acids. V lost 8 bases, J lost 5 bases, and 19 bases lay in between. The CDR3 bases are TGTGCCAGCGCAGGCGGGAATCTGGTGCATCAGCCCCAGCATTTT. Translated: CASAGGNLVHQPQHF.

This clonotype has at least ten counts. The V and J genes are TRBV4-3 and TRBJ2-3; 10 bases are a match to TRBD1. The CDR3 extends over 15 amino acids. V was pared by 4 bases and J by 5 bases, with 6 bases of the junction left unmatched. The germline gives CDR1 LGHNA, CDR2 YSLEER. CDR3 sequence: CASSRQTGGIDTQYF. The CDR3 DNA follows: TGCGCCAGCAGCCGGCAGACAGGGGGCATAGATACGCAGTATTTT.

The chain is built from TRBV6-9 and TRBJ1-1; the D gene is possibly TRBD1 (5 bases). Trimming removed 3 bases at V and 1 base at J, with 18 bases between. The germline V gene has CDR1 MNHGY and CDR2 SVAAGI. This CDR3 is built from 17 residues. The CDR3 DNA reads as TGTGCCAGCAGTTACGCCGAAGGCGGGGACCGGAACACTGAAGCTTTCTTT. Translation gives CASSYAEGGDRNTEAFF.

This clonotype was counted at least ten times. The V and J genes are TRBV12-3 or TRBV12-4 and TRBJ2-1, with 11 bases lining up with TRBD2. CDR3 length: 15 amino acids. Trimming cost V 6 bases and J 4 bases; bases outside gene matches: 5. The DNA for the CDR3 is TGTGCCAGCAGCTTCCTAGCGGGAGGATACAATGAGCAGTTCTTC. This encodes CASSFLAGGYNEQFF.

This clonotype turned up a few times. The chain couples TRBV3-1 to TRBJ2-7; the D gene could be TRBD1 or TRBD2 (5 bases each). This CDR3 region has 15 residues. Per the germline V gene, CDR1 is LGHDT and CDR2 is YNNKEL (reference sequence). The V end was cut by 3 bases, the J end by 5 bases, with 17 bases between. The CDR3 is CASSHGAESPDEQYF. The CDR3, as DNA: TGTGCCAGCAGCCACGGGGCAGAAAGCCCAGACGAGCAGTACTTC.

The chain joins TRBV11-2 to TRBJ2-1; D might be TRBD1 or TRBD2, each matching 5 bases. The germline V gene encodes CDR1 SGHAT and CDR2 FQNNGV. With 5 bases removed from V and 8 bases from J, the gap between germline ends came to 13 bases. This CDR3 has 13 residues. The CDR3 region has the DNA TGTGCCAGCAGCCCCAGGATGGGGGATGAGCAGTTCTTC. It translates to CASSPRMGDEQFF.

With respect to this clonotype: One end of the junction varies from germline; a read error may be responsible. The rearrangement joins TRBV30 to TRBJ1-1; D is perhaps TRBD1 (5 bases). Per the germline V gene, CDR1 is GTSNPN and CDR2 is SVGIG (reference sequence). The CDR3 is made up of 12 amino acids. The CDR3 nucleotides are TGTGCCTGGAAGGACATAAACACTGAAGCTTCCTTT. This sequence encodes CAWKDINTEASF.

This clonotype was recorded many times. CDR3 region: CASRKGTGGNTQYF. CDR3 nucleotides: TGTGCCAGCAGGAAAGGGACAGGGGGAAATACGCAGTATTTT. This chain connects TRBV6-1 to TRBJ2-3; 11 bases are shared with TRBD1. Germline V lookup: CDR1 MNHNS, CDR2 SASEGT. The V and J ends lost 6 bases and 7 bases, in that order; junction bases with no gene match: 6. CDR3 length: 14 amino acids.

This clonotype has a count of ten or more. The V call is TRBV28, the J call TRBJ1-6; possibly TRBD1 for D (5 bases). The CDR3 sequence is 16 residues long. The V and J ends lost 6 bases and 12 bases respectively, with 24 bases between them. CDR1 is MDHEN, CDR2 SYDVKM, per germline. CDR3 coding DNA: TGTGCCAGCAGCCCCCCCACCGGGACCCTGGGCAGACCCCTCCACTTT. It codes for CASSPPTGTLGRPLHF.

The table lists this clonotype with many counts. This chain connects TRBV6-1 to TRBJ2-7; a possible D gene is TRBD2 (6 bases). Between the trimmed V and J ends, which lost 4 bases and 6 bases, there was a span of 16 bases. The CDR3 runs 14 residues. Germline CDR1 and CDR2: MNHNS and SASEGT. CDR3 amino acids: CASSGRGARSEQYF. Here the CDR3 DNA reads TGTGCCAGCAGTGGGCGCGGGGCCCGCTCCGAGCAGTACTTC.

As concerns this clonotype: A much larger clonotype is one base distant, so this may be a read error. The rearrangement links TRBV9 to TRBJ2-1; 9 bases map to TRBD2. The better agreement between TRBJ2-5 and the DNA end casts doubt on the J call. Germline loops: CDR1 SGDLS, CDR2 YYNGEE. This CDR3 is built from 14 residues. DNA of the CDR3: TGTGCCAGCGGCGCAGCGGGAGGCTGGGAGACCCAGTACTTC. Its translation: CASGAAGGWETQYF.

This clonotype has only a few counts. This sequence joins TRBV15 and TRBJ2-2; 9 nucleotides align to TRBD1. This CDR3 spans 17 amino acids. Germline lookup yields CDR1 LNHNV and CDR2 YYDKDF (reference sequence). After removal of 3 bases from V and 5 bases from J, the junction contained 10 bases not matched to a gene. CDR3: CATSSPGDRGITGELFF. CDR3 nucleotides: TGTGCCACCAGCAGCCCCGGTGACAGGGGGATTACCGGGGAGCTGTTTTTT.

This clonotype was observed many times. The chain carries TRBV30 and TRBJ1-5; TRBD1 is a possible D gene (5 bases). This CDR3 comprises 16 residues. V was pared by 0 bases and J by 3 bases, with 15 bases between. CDR1 GTSNPN and CDR2 SVGIG come from the germline V gene (reference sequence). CDR3 nucleotide sequence: TGTGCCTGGAGTGTCGCGTCGGGACCCTACAATCAGCCCCAGCATTTT. As protein: CAWSVASGPYNQPQHF.

This clonotype has at least ten counts. This chain connects TRBV7-9 to TRBJ1-4, with 9 bases fitting TRBD1. The junction had 7 bases not matched to a gene; V was cut back by 3 bases and J by 8 bases. There are 15 residues in the CDR3. CDR1 SEHNR and CDR2 FQNEAQ come from the germline V gene (reference sequence). This CDR3 reads CASSFWGQGDEKLFF. The CDR3 coding sequence is TGTGCCAGCAGCTTTTGGGGACAGGGTGACGAAAAACTGTTTTTT.

This chain links TRBV5-1 with TRBJ2-7, with D perhaps TRBD1 (6 bases). The germline V gene encodes CDR1 SGHRS and CDR2 YFSETQ. This CDR3 is built from 14 residues. Trimming stripped 5 bases from V and 4 bases from J, with 16 bases between. CDR3 loop: CASSPALGGYEQYF. The CDR3 DNA sequence: TGCGCCAGCAGTCCGGCCCTAGGGGGTTACGAGCAGTACTTC. The full variable domain, with the rest looked up from reference TRBV5-1 and TRBJ2-7, is KAGVTQTPRYLIKTRGQQVTLSCSPISGHRSVSWYQQTPGQGLQFLFEYFSETQRNKGNFPGRFSGRQFSNSRSEMNVSTLELGDSALYLCASSPALGGYEQYFGPGTRLTVT.

This clonotype appeared many times. The V gene is TRBV11-1, the J gene TRBJ2-3; tentative D call: TRBD1 (6 bases). The V end lost 4 bases, the J end lost 1 base, and 24 bases lay between the germline ends. The germline V gene has CDR1 SGHAT and CDR2 FQDESV (reference sequence). CDR3 size: 19 residues. CDR3 bases: TGTGCCAGCAGCTCATCACAGGGATCCGGGAACTTAGGCACAGATACGCAGTATTTT. It codes for CASSSSQGSGNLGTDTQYF.

This chain joins TRBV6-4 and TRBJ1-1; D is unclear. The CDR3 has 16 residues. In germline, CDR1 is MRHNA, CDR2 SNTAGT. Trimming took 0 bases from V and 1 from J, leaving 12 bases between them. The CDR3 DNA follows: TGTGCCAGCAGTGACTCGACACCCAGTCCGAACACTGAAGCTTTCTTT. It translates to CASSDSTPSPNTEAFF.

This clonotype was counted many times. The chain has TRBV7-2 and TRBJ2-1; D is unresolved. The CDR3 loop spans 17 amino acids. The germline V gene has CDR1 SGHTA and CDR2 FQGNSA. Trimming cost V 2 bases and J 3 bases, with 17 bases left between them. CDR3 DNA sequence: TGTGCCAGCAGCTTACCCCTGGTGAGGAGTCGCTACAATGAGCAGTTCTTC. It codes for CASSLPLVRSRYNEQFF.

The chain employs TRBV4-2 and TRBJ2-5; the match to TRBD2 covers 10 bases. The CDR3 covers 15 residues. CDR1 is LGHNA, CDR2 YNFKEQ, per germline. V was clipped by 0 bases and J by 4 bases; unmatched bases: 2. The CDR3 region is CASSQDSGRGETQYF. The CDR3 coding sequence is TGTGCCAGCAGCCAAGACAGCGGGAGGGGAGAGACCCAGTACTTC.

This clonotype was counted between two and nine times. The chain combines TRBV30 with TRBJ2-2, with a possible D match to TRBD2 (5 bases). CDR1 GTSNPN and CDR2 SVGIG come from the germline V gene (reference sequence). The length of the CDR3 is 15 residues. Trimming stripped 2 bases from V and 2 bases from J, with 12 bases between. DNA for the CDR3: TGTGCCTGGAGTCCGGGGTCGGGAAACACCGGGGAGCTGTTTTTT. Its protein is CAWSPGSGNTGELFF.